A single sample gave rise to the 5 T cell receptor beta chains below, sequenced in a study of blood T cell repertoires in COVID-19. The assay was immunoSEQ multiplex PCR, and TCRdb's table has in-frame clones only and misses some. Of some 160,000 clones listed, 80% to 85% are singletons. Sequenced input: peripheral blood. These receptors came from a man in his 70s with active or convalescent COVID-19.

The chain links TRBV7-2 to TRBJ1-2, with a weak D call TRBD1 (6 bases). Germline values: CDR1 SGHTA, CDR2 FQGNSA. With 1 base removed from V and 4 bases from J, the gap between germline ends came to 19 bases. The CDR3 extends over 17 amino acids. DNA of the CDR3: TGTGCCAGCAGCTTAGACGCCCCGACAGGCAGTGCCTATGGCTACACCTTC. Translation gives CASSLDAPTGSAYGYTF.

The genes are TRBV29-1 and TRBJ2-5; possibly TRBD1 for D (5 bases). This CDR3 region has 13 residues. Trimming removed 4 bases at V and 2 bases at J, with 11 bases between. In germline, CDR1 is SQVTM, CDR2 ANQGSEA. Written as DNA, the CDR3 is TGCAGCGTTGGCGTGACAGCACAAGAGACCCAGTACTTC. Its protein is CSVGVTAQETQYF. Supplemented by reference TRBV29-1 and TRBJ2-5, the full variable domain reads SAVISQKPSRDICQRGTSLTIQCQVDSQVTMMFWYRQQPGQSLTLIATANQGSEATYESGFVIDKFPISRPNLTFSTLTVSNMSPEDSSIYLCSVGVTAQETQYFGPGTRLLVL.

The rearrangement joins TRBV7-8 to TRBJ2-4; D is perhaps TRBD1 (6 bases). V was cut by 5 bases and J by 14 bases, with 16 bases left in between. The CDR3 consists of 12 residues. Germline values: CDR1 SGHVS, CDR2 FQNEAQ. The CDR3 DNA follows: TGTGCCAGCAGCCCGCAGGGGACGGTAAAGTACTTC. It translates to CASSPQGTVKYF.

CDR3 nucleotides: TGCGCCAGCAGCTCACCCCCCGGGACAGGGCATTACGAGCAGTACTTC. Translated, it gives CASSSPPGTGHYEQYF. The genes are TRBV5-1 and TRBJ2-7; 9 bases align to TRBD1. The V gene end was trimmed by 3 bases and the J gene end by 4 bases; junction bases not matched to a gene: 11. Germline CDR1 SGHRS, CDR2 YFSETQ. This CDR3 comprises 16 residues.

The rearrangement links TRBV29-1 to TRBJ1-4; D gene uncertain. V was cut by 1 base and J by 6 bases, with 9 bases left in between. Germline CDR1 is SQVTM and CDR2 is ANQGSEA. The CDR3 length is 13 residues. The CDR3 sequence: CSVEGARDEKLFF. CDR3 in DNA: TGCAGCGTTGAAGGTGCCCGGGATGAAAAACTGTTTTTT.